The TCR beta chain under discussion was sequenced for a study of human T cells and chemical hapten exposure. Study details: Diphenylcyclopropenone, dosed weekly to the scalp, was given to patients throughout the approximately 25-week study.

MiXCR was run by TCRdb on the RACE reads, yielding one entry per CDR3 protein. The profile covers some 340,000 distinct CDR3 sequences, with approximately 6.9% appearing a single time and 8.4% taken by the ten largest. CDR1 is SGHTA, CDR2 FQGTGA, per germline. The CDR3 is 13 residues long. V dropped 5 bases and J dropped 8 bases, with 13 bases sitting between them. Time point: patch test 1, 2 weeks after DPC sensitization. Treatment meaning: therapeutic diphenylcyclopropenone sensitization with weekly scalp DPC. General observations from the study: It was expanded TCRs that formed significantly more large CDR3 similarity clusters than controls did.

A remark on this clonotype: Its antigen is undetermined.

The chain joins TRBV7-3 to TRBJ2-1, with D possibly being TRBD2 (5 bases). This sequence was found in a woman under 30 with alopecia areata. Some clones in this sample may be carry-over from other donors' samples. The sequencing used whole blood, collected in connection with sensitization to the hapten diphenylcyclopropenone (DPC). CDR3 amino acids: CASSAVAGDEQFF. The DNA for the CDR3 is TGTGCCAGCAGCGCAGTGGCGGGTGATGAGCAGTTCTTC.